These 10 T cell receptor beta chains were sequenced from one sample in a study of T cell responses to AZD1222 COVID-19 vaccine. Produced via immunoSEQ multiplex PCR; TCRdb's table is partial and in-frame only. The sample has nearly 200,000 clones, 90% to 95% seen once; the top ten hold approximately 1%. This sample comprised peripheral blood, obtained 28 days after the second AZD1222 dose. The origin of the receptors is an adult who received the AZD1222 COVID-19 vaccine.

The V and J genes are TRBV13 and TRBJ1-3; 10 bases line up with TRBD1. V was pared by 5 bases and J by 7 bases, with 2 bases of the junction left unmatched. CDR3 length: 13 amino acids. Germline V CDR1 and CDR2: PRHDT, FYEKMQ (reference sequence). CDR3 residues: CASSLGQGNTIYF. The CDR3 DNA reads as TGTGCCAGCAGCCTGGGACAGGGGAACACCATATATTTT.

This chain uses TRBV4-2 with TRBJ1-3; no clear D. The CDR3 loop spans 17 amino acids. Germline V gives CDR1 LGHNA, CDR2 YNFKEQ. The V end was cut by 0 bases, the J end by 0 bases, with 12 bases between. The CDR3: CASSQEVRELSGNTIYF. In DNA, the CDR3 is TGTGCCAGCAGCCAAGAAGTCCGGGAGCTCTCTGGAAACACCATATATTTT.

CDR3 in amino acids: CASSSLRTRNTGELFF. The CDR3 DNA reads as TGTGCCAGCAGTTCCCTGAGGACGCGGAACACCGGGGAGCTGTTTTTT. V is TRBV27 and J is TRBJ2-2; no reliable D call. This CDR3 contains 16 residues. The ends were cut back, 4 bases at V and 1 base at J, with 13 bases in the middle. The germline V gene has CDR1 MNHEY and CDR2 SMNVEV (reference sequence).

This chain links TRBV11-2 with TRBJ2-1, with D maybe TRBD2 (6 bases). Trimming pared 0 bases from V and 3 bases from J, leaving 9 bases between. CDR3 length equals 15 residues. CDR1 is SGHAT, CDR2 FQNNGV, per germline. As DNA, the CDR3 is TGTGCCAGCAGCTTAGATGGAGGGCTCTACAATGAGCAGTTCTTC. The encoded protein is CASSLDGGLYNEQFF.

The chain is built from TRBV18 and TRBJ1-1, with D possibly matching TRBD1 (6 bases). Germline assignment: CDR1 KGHSH and CDR2 LQKENI. The CDR3 has 16 residues. V was pared by 2 bases and J by 8 bases, with 21 bases between. The CDR3 protein is CASSPSFGQLGIEAFF. The CDR3, as DNA: TGTGCCAGCTCACCAAGCTTCGGACAGCTTGGGATAGAAGCTTTCTTT.

The CDR3 bases are TGTGCCAGCTCACCTCGGGGGACAGAGGGAAACACCATATATTTT. Residues: CASSPRGTEGNTIYF. V and J are TRBV18 and TRBJ1-3; 7 bases fit TRBD1. Per germline, CDR1 KGHSH and CDR2 LQKENI. The CDR3 loop spans 15 amino acids. After removal of 3 bases from V and 4 bases from J, the junction contained 6 bases not matched to a gene.

The chain combines TRBV10-3 with TRBJ1-5, with TRBD1 as a possible D gene (5 bases). V lost 2 bases and J lost 3, with 11 bases in between. Per the germline V gene, CDR1 is ENHRY and CDR2 is SYGVKD. The CDR3 covers 15 residues. In DNA form, the CDR3 reads TGTGCCATCAGTGAGGGTGAAGGGGCCAATCAGCCCCAGCATTTT. It encodes CAISEGEGANQPQHF.

The J gene is TRBJ1-5, the V gene TRBV6-2 or TRBV6-3; D unresolved. This CDR3 spans 16 amino acids. V was clipped by 0 bases and J by 1 base, with 10 bases between them. Germline CDR1 MNHEY, CDR2 SVGEGT. The CDR3 coding sequence is TGTGCCAGCAGTTACTCGAGTCAGCTCAGCAATCAGCCCCAGCATTTT. It is translated as CASSYSSQLSNQPQHF.

The J gene is TRBJ1-4, the V gene TRBV20-1, with a possible D match to TRBD1 (5 bases). Germline CDR1 DFQATT, CDR2 SNEGSKA (reference sequence). This CDR3 has 13 residues. V was clipped by 3 bases and J by 3 bases, with 8 bases between them. The CDR3: CSASGGPNEKLFF. CDR3 nucleotides: TGCAGTGCTAGTGGGGGTCCTAATGAAAAACTGTTTTTT.

The chain combines TRBV19 with TRBJ1-2; D is possibly TRBD1 (5 bases). The CDR3 totals 14 residues. With 10 bases removed from V and 7 bases from J, the gap between germline ends came to 22 bases. Germline CDR1 is LNHDA and CDR2 is SQIVND (reference sequence). CDR3 sequence: CATSDGGRLPGYTF. The CDR3, as DNA: TGTGCCACCTCAGACGGGGGGAGACTACCTGGCTACACCTTC.